This T cell receptor (beta chain) came from a study of high-grade serous ovarian cancer treatment subgroups. Whole-study findings and limits: Different patients shared almost no repertoire; same-patient tumors shared roughly 0.11 to 0.85.

The protocol was immunoSEQ multiplex PCR, while the TCRdb copy is restricted to in-frame clones and leaves out a portion. The sample yields more than 4,500 clones, 60% to 80% seen once. The germline gives CDR1 GTSNPN, CDR2 SVGIG (reference sequence). The CDR3 sequence is 17 residues long. V lost 5 bases, J lost 4 bases, and 9 bases stayed unmatched. A note on this clone: Its antigen is unknown.

The tumor samples were collected prior to definitive surgery or chemotherapy. The sequence derives from a human donor with high-grade serous ovarian cancer. Material: tumor tissue. The gene calls are TRBV30 and TRBJ2-2, with TRBD2 identical over 14 bases. DNA of the CDR3: TGTGCCTGGGGGGGGACTAGCGGGGGCCTGGGCACCGGGGAGCTGTTTTTT. It translates to CAWGGTSGGLGTGELFF. The variable domain in full, with the rest retrieved from reference TRBV30 and TRBJ2-2, is SQTIHQWPATLVQPVGSPLSLECTVEGTSNPNLYWYRQAAGRGLQLLFYSVGIGQISSEVPQNLSASRPQDRQFILSSKKLLLSDSGFYLCAWGGTSGGLGTGELFFGEGSRLTVL.